Listed below are T cell receptor beta chains from one sample, sequenced in a study of vaccination and CD4 T cells after COVID-19. Which antigens these TCRs recognize remains unknown. TCRdb itself ran the PCR reads through MiXCR, one entry per CDR3 protein. The sample shows nearly 11,000 distinct CDR3 sequences, just over 70% of them seen only once. Sequenced material: CD4+ T cells from blood, cultured in vitro. The source is a human donor who had recovered from COVID-19. The CDR3 runs from the conserved cysteine through the conserved F or W. The D gene is left open where the match is weak. Clone size is stated in some rows and not others, as once, few, many or a class when expanded.

V	D	J	size	CDR3	DNA
TRBV27	TRBD1	TRBJ1-2	NA	CASSPQGAGYGYTF	TGTGCCAGCAGCCCACAGGGGGCTGGCTATGGCTACACCTTC
TRBV7-6	TRBD2	TRBJ2-5	NA	CASSLQPTSGSWGETQYF	TGTGCCAGCAGCCTCCAACCGACTAGCGGGAGTTGGGGAGAGACCCAGTACTTC
TRBV6-2/TRBV6-3	NA	TRBJ1-5	NA	CASSYGFGYSNQPQHF	TGTGCCAGCAGTTATGGGTTCGGATATAGCAATCAGCCCCAGCATTTT
TRBV7-8	NA	TRBJ1-2	few	CASSLGRGNYGYTF	TGTGCCAGCAGCTTAGGCAGGGGTAACTATGGCTACACCTTC
TRBV6-1	NA	TRBJ2-7	NA	CASSEAAVGRADF	TGTGCCAGCAGTGAAGCGGCCGTAGGTCGGGCAGACTTC
TRBV28	TRBD1	TRBJ1-1	NA	CASTRGVKNTEAFF	TGTGCCAGCACCAGGGGGGTAAAGAACACTGAAGCTTTCTTT
TRBV27	NA	TRBJ2-5	NA	CASSLGGMQTQYF	TGTGCCAGCAGTTTAGGAGGAATGCAGACCCAGTACTTC
TRBV20-1	TRBD2	TRBJ2-7	NA	CSARGDYIYEQYF	TGCAGTGCTAGGGGGGACTACATCTACGAGCAGTACTTC
TRBV6-1	TRBD1	TRBJ1-6	NA	CASRKTGTGQLANSPLHF	TGTGCCAGCAGAAAGACTGGGACAGGGCAACTCGCTAATTCACCCCTCCACTTT
TRBV20-1	NA	TRBJ2-5	NA	CSARSDTSETQYF	TGCAGTGCTAGGTCCGACACTTCGGAGACCCAGTACTTC
TRBV12-3/TRBV12-4	NA	TRBJ1-6	NA	CASRRTGGHLHF	TGTGCCAGCAGACGAACTGGGGGCCACCTCCACTTT
TRBV24-1	NA	TRBJ1-5	once	CATSDAGQPQHF	TGTGCCACCAGTGATGCCGGCCAGCCCCAGCATTTT
TRBV20-1	NA	TRBJ1-2	NA	CSAAHDGRDYGYTF	TGCAGTGCTGCCCACGACGGGCGCGACTATGGCTACACCTTC
TRBV7-2	NA	TRBJ2-7	NA	CASSLAGQATTYEQYF	TGTGCCAGCAGCTTAGCGGGGCAGGCCACGACCTACGAGCAGTACTTC
TRBV15	TRBD1	TRBJ2-3	medium-sized	CATSRDRGLNTDTQYF	TGTGCCACCAGCAGAGACAGGGGGCTTAACACAGATACGCAGTATTTT
TRBV20-1	TRBD2	TRBJ2-1	NA	CSARSTGGPYNEQFF	TGCAGTGCTAGATCTACGGGGGGACCTTATAATGAGCAGTTCTTC
TRBV7-9	TRBD1	TRBJ1-1	once	CASRIQGYTEAFF	TGTGCCAGCAGAATACAGGGGTACACTGAAGCTTTCTTT
TRBV20-1	NA	TRBJ1-5	large	CSARRGMGAGNQPQHF	TGCAGTGCTAGAAGGGGGATGGGGGCTGGCAATCAGCCCCAGCATTTT
TRBV7-9	NA	TRBJ1-2	NA	CASSMRNYGYTF	TGTGCCAGCAGCATGCGTAACTATGGCTACACCTTC
TRBV25-1	NA	TRBJ2-7	NA	CASSVFGLPYEQYF	TGTGCCAGCAGTGTATTCGGGCTTCCCTACGAGCAGTACTTC
TRBV5-4	NA	TRBJ2-7	NA	CASSLAEMEGYYEQYF	TGTGCCAGCAGCTTGGCGGAGATGGAGGGTTATTACGAGCAGTACTTC
TRBV20-1	NA	TRBJ2-5	once	CSARDPRRKTQYF	TGCAGTGCTAGAGATCCGAGGAGGAAGACCCAGTACTTC
TRBV20-1	NA	TRBJ2-5	few	CSARDLGVSGTQYF	TGCAGTGCTAGAGATCTCGGGGTTTCGGGGACCCAGTACTTC
TRBV7-3	NA	TRBJ1-1	NA	CASSLERGTEAFF	TGTGCCAGCAGCTTAGAGAGGGGGACTGAAGCTTTCTTT
TRBV20-1	TRBD1	TRBJ1-6	medium-sized	CSATLGTGWSPLHF	TGCAGTGCTACTTTAGGGACAGGGTGGTCACCCCTCCACTTT
TRBV28	NA	TRBJ1-2	NA	CASSLRRRSYGYTF	TGTGCCAGCAGTTTACGGAGGCGGTCCTATGGCTACACCTTC
TRBV24-1	TRBD1	TRBJ1-1	few	CATSDPTGPETEAFF	TGTGCCACCAGTGATCCGACAGGGCCGGAGACTGAAGCTTTCTTT
TRBV5-4	TRBD2	TRBJ2-7	once	CASSSKAGGGYEQYF	TGTGCCAGCAGCTCTAAAGCGGGAGGAGGTTACGAGCAGTACTTC
TRBV20-1	NA	TRBJ2-7	NA	CSARAPAGNDEQYF	TGCAGTGCTAGAGCCCCCGCGGGGAACGACGAGCAGTACTTC
TRBV12-3/TRBV12-4	NA	TRBJ2-5	NA	CASRGEETQYF	TGTGCCAGCAGGGGAGAAGAGACCCAGTACTTC
TRBV7-2	TRBD2	TRBJ2-5	NA	CASSLAFSGGQYF	TGTGCCAGCAGCTTAGCCTTTTCGGGGGGCCAGTACTTC
TRBV7-2	NA	TRBJ2-2	NA	CASSLALAGQDLFF	TGTGCCAGCAGCTTAGCGTTGGCGGGGCAGGACCTGTTTTTT
TRBV7-7	NA	TRBJ1-5	once	CASSATVNQPRHF	TGTGCCAGCAGCGCGACAGTCAATCAGCCCCGGCATTTT
TRBV6-1	NA	TRBJ1-6	NA	CASSENFHDSLNSPLHF	TGTGCCAGCAGTGAAAATTTCCACGACAGCCTTAATTCACCCCTCCACTTT
TRBV6-2/TRBV6-3	NA	TRBJ1-6	NA	CASLRLLGASPLHF	TGTGCCAGCTTACGGCTCCTAGGGGCATCACCCCTCCACTTT
TRBV20-1	TRBD1	TRBJ1-5	NA	CSARRADRGINQPQHF	TGCAGTGCTAGACGTGCGGACAGGGGAATTAATCAGCCCCAGCATTTT
TRBV5-4	NA	TRBJ1-6	NA	CASSPTGTYNSPLHF	TGTGCCAGCAGCCCGACAGGAACCTATAATTCACCCCTCCACTTT
TRBV7-2	NA	TRBJ1-2	NA	CASREGTPLRYGYTF	TGTGCCAGCAGAGAAGGGACACCCCTTAGGTATGGCTACACCTTC
TRBV7-8	NA	TRBJ1-1	NA	CASSPPGWGKNTEAFF	TGTGCCAGCAGCCCCCCGGGGTGGGGGAAGAACACTGAAGCTTTCTTT
TRBV7-2	TRBD1	TRBJ2-7	NA	CASSHRGVAYEQYF	TGTGCCAGCAGCCACAGGGGGGTTGCCTACGAGCAGTACTTC
TRBV15	NA	TRBJ1-5	few	CATSREGKYSNQPQHF	TGTGCCACCAGCAGAGAAGGGAAATATAGCAATCAGCCCCAGCATTTT
TRBV5-4	TRBD1	TRBJ1-1	NA	CASSLTSQGITEAFF	TGTGCCAGCAGCTTGACATCACAGGGGATCACTGAAGCTTTCTTT
TRBV7-6	NA	TRBJ2-1	NA	CASSLQSPASYNEQFF	TGTGCCAGCAGCTTACAGAGCCCAGCCTCCTACAATGAGCAGTTCTTC
TRBV7-9	TRBD1	TRBJ1-6	NA	CASSLLQGAKVAPLHF	TGTGCCAGCAGCCTGTTGCAGGGGGCGAAGGTCGCACCCCTCCACTTT
TRBV20-1	TRBD1	TRBJ2-6	once	CSARQGAKSGANVLTF	TGCAGTGCTAGACAGGGGGCGAAGTCTGGGGCCAACGTCCTGACTTTC
TRBV20-1	NA	TRBJ1-1	once	CSARDRGRNTEAFF	TGCAGTGCTAGAGATCGTGGCAGGAACACTGAAGCTTTCTTT
TRBV20-1	NA	TRBJ1-1	NA	CSARGRESAFF	TGCAGTGCTAGAGGCCGAGAGTCGGCTTTCTTT
TRBV4-3	NA	TRBJ1-2	few	CASSQGWGVEGYTF	TGCGCCAGCAGCCAAGGGTGGGGGGTAGAAGGCTACACCTTC
TRBV6-2/TRBV6-3	NA	TRBJ1-2	NA	CASNGRRMLGYTF	TGTGCCAGCAACGGCCGACGAATGCTTGGCTACACCTTC
TRBV6-2/TRBV6-3	TRBD2	TRBJ2-7	NA	CASSYGLATLSYEQYF	TGTGCCAGCAGTTACGGACTAGCCACCCTCTCCTACGAGCAGTACTTC
TRBV20-1	TRBD1	TRBJ1-6	NA	CSATGQGANRSPLHF	TGCAGTGCCACGGGACAGGGGGCCAATCGGTCACCCCTCCACTTT